The clone carrying this T cell receptor (beta chain) was counted a single time. Its antigen is not identified. This entry is derived from a study of T cell responses to AZD1222 COVID-19 vaccine. In the study overall: Pooling of second doses given at about 4 or about 12 weeks was done.

Study-level results: Spike-specific TCR breadth rose after two AZD1222 doses, and depth rose as well. No day 14 peak samples; only post-peak repertoires were characterized. In the spike-specific TCR repertoire, nearly half reportedly target unmutated variant regions.

V trimming: 2 bases; J trimming: 6 bases; junction bases outside the gene matches: 12. CDR3 length equals 17 residues. Looked up from germline, CDR1 is LGHDT and CDR2 is YNNKEL (reference sequence). Measured with immunoSEQ multiplex PCR; TCRdb has only the in-frame clones, and not every one. Of around 130,000 clones listed, over 90% were seen once; the top ten hold around 5.9%. This material consisted of peripheral blood, taken on day 0 of AZD1222 vaccination. The chain combines TRBV3-1 (or the pseudogene TRBV3-2) with TRBJ2-3; 9 nucleotides agree with TRBD2. The receptor was derived from an adult in good health. In DNA, the CDR3 is TGTGCCAGCAGCCAACGAAGGCGGGGGGGCCTATCGGATACGCAGTATTTT. Its protein is CASSQRRRGGLSDTQYF.